This entry features one T cell receptor beta chain sequence. What antigen it recognizes has not been identified. Per-base quality was not reported, and no clone a single base away is much larger than it. Collaborating institutions collected whole blood in K2EDTA tubes following their own protocols. For TCRbeta analysis, collaborators shipped samples as frozen whole blood, isolated PBMCs, or DNA extracted from either of those sample types. This sample was taken from a study of blood T cell repertoires in COVID-19 (dated by TCRdb to 2018 to 2020). About the study as a whole: Samples covering the acute and convalescent phases of COVID-19 were provided by collaborators in the United States, Italy and Spain. The prospective study material was composed of cDNA or gDNA derived from T cells, B-cell-depleted T cells, or PBMCs. The samples were drawn from the first 160 participants of the ongoing ImmuneRACE study and from over a thousand subjects provided by 6 global collaborators. Where available, HLA class I and class II types were obtained from metadata supplied by the sample provider rather than from assay-based typing. Subjects who had been exposed to COVID-19, were actively infected with it, or had recovered from it provided the deeply sampled blood TCRbeta repertoires that made up the dataset. The repertoires were released in a freely available public database meant as a resource for research on the immune response to SARS-CoV-2. Nearly every sample came with metadata listing a de-identified subject ID, COVID-19 status, age in years and sex.

Study-wide findings and limitations: The amount of clinical and demographic metadata varied by source and participant and was provided uncurated.

The immunoSEQ Assay, a bias-controlled multiplex PCR, was used to amplify TCRbeta CDR3 regions from genomic DNA. The source study handled its data this way. Within the assay, amplification of reference gene primers was used to estimate how many nucleated cells each sample contained. Sequence reads were collapsed and filtered to measure the absolute abundance of every unique TCRbeta CDR3 rearrangement. For each sample, productive Simpson clonality was calculated as the square root of Simpson's diversity index across productive rearrangements. TCRdb took over this immuneACCESS table, retaining in-frame rearrangements with V and J assigned. Such tables are incomplete; in checked studies, under half of the missing clones stem from an unresolved V gene, and the remainder is unexplained. That table gives V, J and clone size, and the DNA gave D and trimming. The sample data list around 130,000 clones, and roughly 79% of these were observed just once. The ten largest make up under 14% of the sample.

V loses 6 bases, J loses 7 bases, and the germline ends lie 18 bases apart. The germline V gene yields MNHEY for CDR1 and SVGAGI for CDR2. The CDR3 has 14 amino acids, counting the end cysteine and phenylalanine. Only CDR3 DNA remains: 42 bases, in frame from the first base. The TCR originated in a human donor in a cohort sampled during active COVID-19. The rearranged chain carries TRBV6-5 and TRBJ1-2, and the D gene may be TRBD1, 6 bases matching. Sequenced input: peripheral blood. The DNA sequence reads TGTGCCAGCAGCTCCGGGACCGAGACAGGTGGCTACACCTTC. This encodes CASSSGTETGGYTF.